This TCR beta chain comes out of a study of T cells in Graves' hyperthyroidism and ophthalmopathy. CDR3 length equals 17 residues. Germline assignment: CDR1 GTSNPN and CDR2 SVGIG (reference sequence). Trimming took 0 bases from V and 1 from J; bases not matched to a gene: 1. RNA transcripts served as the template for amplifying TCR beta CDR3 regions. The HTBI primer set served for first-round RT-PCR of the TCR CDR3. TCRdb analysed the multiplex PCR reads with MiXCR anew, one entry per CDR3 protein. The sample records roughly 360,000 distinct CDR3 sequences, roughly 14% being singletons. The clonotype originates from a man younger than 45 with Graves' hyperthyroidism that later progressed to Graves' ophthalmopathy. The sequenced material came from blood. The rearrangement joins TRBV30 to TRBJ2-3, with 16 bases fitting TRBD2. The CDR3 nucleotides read TGTGCCTGGAGTGTAGGGACTAGCGGGGGGGGCACAGATACGCAGTATTTT. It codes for CAWSVGTSGGGTDTQYF.